The clone carrying this T cell receptor (beta chain) has just one count. The CDR3 is made up of 15 amino acids. Germline V gene lookup returns CDR1 MNHNY and CDR2 SVGAGI (reference sequence). The junction had 5 bases not matched to a gene; V was cut back by 2 bases and J by 6 bases. This entry belongs to a study of blood T cell repertoires in COVID-19. In the study overall: COVID-19 samples from acute and convalescent phases originated in the United States, Italy and Spain. Nucleic acid was either cDNA or gDNA, and it came from T cells, B-cell-depleted T cells, or PBMCs.

Original data processing: Reference gene primer amplification gave nucleated cell count estimates. The assay was immunoSEQ multiplex PCR, and TCRdb's table has in-frame clones only and misses some. Clonal size and the V and J genes are those of that table, whereas D and trimming came from the DNA. The sample carries under 200,000 clones, around 88% recorded once. Sequencing was done on a sample of peripheral blood. The genes are TRBV6-6 and TRBJ2-3, with 10 bases fitting TRBD2. The sequence was obtained from a woman aged 70-85 years who had recovered from COVID-19. This CDR3 is CASSYRLAGGDTQYF. In DNA, the CDR3 is TGTGCCAGCAGTTACCGACTAGCGGGTGGGGATACGCAGTATTTT.